This T cell receptor (beta chain) was observed in a study of T cell changes during pregnancy in multiple sclerosis (dated by TCRdb to between 2018 and 2020). In terms of the full investigation: The study examined how the T cell repertoire changed over the course of pregnancy in women with multiple sclerosis.

Per the germline V gene (reference sequence), SGHNT is the CDR1 and YYREEE is the CDR2. Unmatched junction bases come to 10, with V trimmed by 4 bases and J by 4 bases. The CDR3 runs 17 amino acids, cysteine and phenylalanine included. Only the CDR3 DNA is retained, 51 bases long and in frame from the first base. The receptor library was made with the immunoSEQ multiplex PCR assay. TCRdb limited this immuneACCESS table to in-frame rearrangements with V and J called. A share of clones is missing; checked studies link under half to unresolved V genes, and the rest is unexplained. This sample holds 40,000 to 55,000 clones; about 93% were observed only once. The ten biggest clones cover around 0.29% of the sample. Remarks on this clone: The target of this receptor is not known. No much larger clonotype is one base removed from it; base qualities were not supplied.

The sequence joins TRBV5-4 to TRBJ2-2, with 10 central nucleotides matching TRBD2. The clonotype was recovered from a female donor with multiple sclerosis, enrolled in a pregnancy study. Source: CD4+ T cells from peripheral blood mononuclear cells, taken in the second trimester of pregnancy. The nucleotides are TGTGCCAGCAGCCCCCGGGGAGCGGGGGGGACCACCGGGGAGCTGTTTTTT. Its protein product is CASSPRGAGGTTGELFF.